The 10 T cell receptor beta chains listed next were all sequenced from one sample in a study of radiotherapy plus CTLA-4 blockade in lung cancer. Sequenced by immunoSEQ multiplex PCR; TCRdb stores in-frame clones only, minus some. The sample consists of approximately 110,000 clones, approximately 77% of them appearing once. The specimen comprised peripheral blood, sampled from a patient treated with radiotherapy plus ipilimumab. The receptors come from a human donor with non-small cell lung cancer that progressed on radiotherapy plus ipilimumab. Some clones in this sample may be carry-over from other donors' samples.

The chain has TRBV5-4 and TRBJ2-5; 7 positions agree with TRBD1. Germline V gives CDR1 SGHNT, CDR2 YYREEE (reference sequence). The CDR3 contains 14 residues. The V gene end was trimmed by 0 bases and the J gene end by 5 bases; junction bases not matched to a gene: 4. The CDR3 DNA sequence: TGTGCCAGCAGCTTGGGGGGCAGGGGGGAGACCCAGTACTTC. This gives the protein CASSLGGRGETQYF.

The chain links TRBV6-5 to TRBJ1-2; D might be TRBD1 (6 bases). Trimming took 4 bases from V and 2 from J, leaving 11 bases between them. The germline V gene has CDR1 MNHEY and CDR2 SVGAGI. The CDR3 totals 14 residues. This CDR3 is CASSLRQANYGYTF. CDR3 DNA: TGTGCCAGCAGTTTAAGACAGGCAAACTATGGCTACACCTTC.

In the case of this clone: The sample has other DNA sequences that encode this CDR3 too. This chain joins TRBV5-1 and TRBJ1-1; no clear D. The CDR3 covers 11 residues. Germline loops: CDR1 SGHRS, CDR2 YFSETQ. The V end lost 5 bases, the J end lost 1 base, and 3 bases lay between the germline ends. The CDR3 region has the DNA TGCGCCAGCAGGGAGAACACTGAAGCTTTCTTT. This gives the protein CASRENTEAFF.

The rearrangement links TRBV6-5 to TRBJ2-1; TRBD1 matches at 7 bases. CDR1 and CDR2 from the germline V gene are MNHEY and SVGAGI. The CDR3 loop spans 15 amino acids. The trim removed 5 bases at V and 5 bases at J, leaving 9 bases unmatched. The CDR3 DNA follows: TGTGCCAGCAGTCGACAAGGGGGCTGGGACAATGAGCAGTTCTTC. It encodes CASSRQGGWDNEQFF.

This clone appeared once. This clone may be a read error of a much larger clone one base away. V usage is TRBV7-2 and J usage is TRBJ2-7; no reliable D call. From germline, CDR1 is SGHTA and CDR2 FQGNSA. The length of the CDR3 is 11 residues. The ends were cut back, 5 bases at V and 3 bases at J, with 5 bases in the middle. This CDR3 is CASSAYYEQYF. The CDR3 DNA is TGTGCCAGCAGCGCTTACTACGAGCAGTACTTC.

The V call is TRBV19, the J call TRBJ1-1; no clear D. Germline V gives CDR1 LNHDA, CDR2 SQIVND (reference sequence). V gave up 5 bases and J gave up 4 bases, with 14 bases separating them. The CDR3 sequence is 14 residues long. CDR3 protein: CASSVKNPSTEAFF. The CDR3 nucleotides are TGTGCCAGTAGTGTCAAGAATCCGAGCACTGAAGCTTTCTTT.

The chain's CDR3 is CATSEQGAYEQYF. CDR3 nucleotide sequence: TGTGCCACCTCAGAGCAGGGAGCCTACGAGCAGTACTTC. This rearrangement joins TRBV28 to TRBJ2-7; D tentatively reads TRBD1 or TRBD2 (5 bases each). The CDR3 is 13 amino acids. Germline V gives CDR1 MDHEN, CDR2 SYDVKM. The V and J ends lost 10 bases and 2 bases respectively, with 15 bases between them.

This sequence joins TRBV5-1 and TRBJ2-2; D unclear. Trimming pared 0 bases from V and 4 bases from J, leaving 13 bases between. The CDR3 length is 16 residues. In germline, CDR1 is SGHRS, CDR2 YFSETQ. DNA for the CDR3: TGCGCCAGCAGCTTGGATCCCAAGGGCGGCACCGGGGAGCTGTTTTTT. It codes for CASSLDPKGGTGELFF.

The chain combines TRBV15 with TRBJ1-5; 7 bases align to TRBD1. V lost 3 bases, J lost 10 bases, and 9 bases stayed unmatched. In germline, CDR1 is LNHNV, CDR2 YYDKDF (reference sequence). This CDR3 has 14 amino acids. The CDR3 loop is CATSRGGQIRPQHF. CDR3 DNA: TGTGCCACCAGCAGGGGGGGACAGATTCGACCCCAGCATTTT.

The V call is TRBV5-1, the J call TRBJ1-4, with D uncertain. The CDR3 extends over 14 amino acids. V lost 2 bases, J lost 4 bases, and 9 bases lay in between. Germline loops: CDR1 SGHRS, CDR2 YFSETQ. CDR3 in amino acids: CASSFTASNEKLFF. CDR3 nucleotides: TGCGCCAGCAGCTTCACCGCTAGTAATGAAAAACTGTTTTTT. The full variable domain, in which reference TRBV5-1 and TRBJ1-4 provide the parts outside the CDR3, is KAGVTQTPRYLIKTRGQQVTLSCSPISGHRSVSWYQQTPGQGLQFLFEYFSETQRNKGNFPGRFSGRQFSNSRSEMNVSTLELGDSALYLCASSFTASNEKLFFGSGTQLSVL.